The 32 T cell receptor beta chains below all came from one sample that was sequenced in a study of blood T cells in healthy people across ages. Primers used in a second PCR of about 7 to 12 cycles were a sample-barcoded 5' primer and a J-beta primer mix. MiXCR was run by TCRdb on the 5' RACE reads, yielding one entry per CDR3 protein. Here the sample spans some 940,000 distinct CDR3 sequences, 25% to 30% being singletons. These data also formed part of another study, on T cells of mothers and their children.

Sequencing was done on a sample of blood. These TCRs come from a woman aged 40-49 years in good health.

This clonotype appeared many times. The V and J genes are TRBV5-1 and TRBJ2-1; the D gene is possibly TRBD1 (5 bases). The CDR3 sequence is 15 residues long. Germline V gene sequence: CDR1 SGHRS, CDR2 YFSETQ. V was clipped by 0 bases and J by 4 bases, with 11 bases between them. CDR3 in DNA: TGCGCCAGCAGCTTGGGAAGGGGTCGGTACAATGAGCAGTTCTTC. It encodes CASSLGRGRYNEQFF.

This clonotype was detected ten times or more. The CDR3 bases are TGTGCCAGCAGTTTAAGTCCGGACAATGAGCAGTTCTTC. This translates into CASSLSPDNEQFF. The chain links TRBV12-3 or TRBV12-4 to TRBJ2-1; D not certain. The CDR3 covers 13 residues. Trimming took off 2 bases at V and 5 bases at J, with 7 bases between the two ends.

This sequence joins TRBV12-3 or TRBV12-4 and TRBJ1-1; no firm D call. The CDR3 runs 16 residues. Trimming stripped 3 bases from V and 3 bases from J, with 17 bases between. CDR3 region: CASSFYGSKPDTEAFF. For the CDR3, the DNA is TGTGCCAGCAGTTTTTACGGGTCAAAACCCGACACTGAAGCTTTCTTT.

The chain is built from TRBV4-3 and TRBJ2-2, with D possibly TRBD1 on 6 matching bases. CDR1 is LGHNA, CDR2 YSLEER, per germline. The V end lost 0 bases, the J end lost 1 base, and 9 bases lay between the germline ends. The CDR3 has 16 residues. In nucleotides, the CDR3 is TGCGCCAGCAGCCAAGAGGGGACACTGAACACCGGGGAGCTGTTTTTT. This translates into CASSQEGTLNTGELFF.

This chain links TRBV5-1 with TRBJ2-7; TRBD1 might be the D (5 bases). CDR1 is SGHRS, CDR2 YFSETQ, per germline. V was shortened by 0 bases and J by 2 bases, with 12 bases between the two germline ends. This CDR3 region has 15 residues. CDR3 nucleotides: TGCGCCAGCAGCTTGGTTGCGGACAACACCTACGAGCAGTACTTC. As protein: CASSLVADNTYEQYF.

This clonotype was counted a few times. The V gene is TRBV11-1, the J gene TRBJ2-7; D is possibly TRBD2 (7 bases). V gave up 5 bases and J gave up 4 bases, with 18 bases separating them. The CDR3 is 15 amino acids. CDR1 SGHAT and CDR2 FQDESV come from the germline V gene (reference sequence). CDR3 coding DNA: TGTGCCAGCAGCCAATTCCAGGGGAGGGGATACGAGCAGTACTTC. This sequence encodes CASSQFQGRGYEQYF.

This chain links TRBV29-1 with TRBJ2-7; no definite D call. V lost 2 bases to trimming and J lost 5 bases, with 4 bases between them. Germline CDR1 is SQVTM and CDR2 is ANQGSEA. The CDR3 length is 10 residues. CDR3 in DNA: TGCAGCGTTGAAAACAACGAGCAGTACTTC. Translation gives CSVENNEQYF.

This clonotype was seen just once. This could be a read error, since a much larger clone is one nucleotide away. This chain connects TRBV5-1 to TRBJ2-3, with a tentative D call TRBD1 (6 bases). Judging by the DNA end, TRBJ1-5 fits better; the J call may be wrong. The length of the CDR3 is 15 residues. The germline gives CDR1 SGHRS, CDR2 YFSETQ. The CDR3 bases are TGCGCCAGCAGCTTGACCAGGGGTAGCACAGATACGCAGCATTTT. Encoded protein: CASSLTRGSTDTQHF.

The rearrangement joins TRBV6-6 to TRBJ2-3; 7 bases align to TRBD1. The germline V gene encodes CDR1 MNHNY and CDR2 SVGAGI (reference sequence). This CDR3 comprises 16 residues. Trimming removed 0 bases from V and 0 bases from J; junction bases left unmatched: 3. The DNA of the CDR3 is TGTGCCAGCAGTTACTCAGGGACAGATAGCACAGATACGCAGTATTTT. Amino acid sequence: CASSYSGTDSTDTQYF.

Turning to this clonotype: This may arise from a read error, as a much more abundant clone is one base away. The chain couples TRBV6-4 to TRBJ2-1; 10 bases fit TRBD2. J was trimmed by 8 bases and V by 0 bases; bases with no gene match: 7. The CDR3 runs 16 residues. CDR1 and CDR2 (germline): MRHNA, SNTAGT. CDR3 in amino acids: CASSDSRAGGFDEQFF. Here the CDR3 DNA reads TGTGCCAGCAGTGACTCACGAGCGGGGGGGTTCGATGAGCAGTTCTTC.

In this sample, this clonotype turned up many times. This chain uses TRBV10-3 with TRBJ2-7; tentative D call: TRBD1 (6 bases). Germline CDR1 and CDR2: ENHRY and SYGVKD. V dropped 11 bases and J dropped 6 bases, with 20 bases sitting between them. This CDR3 comprises 13 residues. CDR3 DNA sequence: TGTGCCGCTACCCGGGACACCGTTACCGAGCAGTACTTC. Amino acids: CAATRDTVTEQYF.

The V gene is TRBV5-5, the J gene TRBJ1-5; 10 bases fit TRBD1. Germline V gives CDR1 SGHKS, CDR2 YYEKEE (reference sequence). V shed 4 bases, J shed 3 bases, and the junction held 4 bases outside the gene matches. The CDR3 loop spans 15 amino acids. The CDR3 bases are TGTGCCAGCAGCCGGACAGGGGGACTCAATCAGCCCCAGCATTTT. This codes for CASSRTGGLNQPQHF.

The J gene is TRBJ2-5, the V gene TRBV5-1; 8 nucleotides match TRBD1. This CDR3 comprises 15 residues. The V gene's germline CDR1 is SGHRS and CDR2 YFSETQ. The J segment lost 1 base and the V segment lost 4 bases, leaving 6 bases of the junction unmatched. The CDR3 DNA sequence: TGCGCCAGCAGCCTTAACAGGGGGGCCCAAGAGACCCAGTACTTC. Residues: CASSLNRGAQETQYF.

This clonotype was seen repeatedly, ten times or more. The V and J genes are TRBV2 and TRBJ2-7; D perhaps matches TRBD2 (6 bases). This CDR3 is built from 14 residues. V lost 10 bases and J 2 bases, leaving 18 bases between the germline ends. CDR1 SNHLY and CDR2 FYNNEI come from the germline V gene. The CDR3 nucleotides read TGTGCCACCCAGGGTGGAGGAGGGCCCTACGAGCAGTACTTC. Translation gives CATQGGGGPYEQYF. Supplemented by reference TRBV2 and TRBJ2-7, the full variable domain reads EPEVTQTPSHQVTQMGQEVILRCVPISNHLYFYWYRQILGQKVEFLVSFYNNEISEKSEIFDDQFSVERPDGSNFTLKIRSTKLEDSAMYFCATQGGGGPYEQYFGPGTRLTVT.

This clonotype has only a few counts. The chain employs TRBV18 and TRBJ1-2; D might be TRBD1 (5 bases). V was trimmed by 3 bases and J by 4 bases, leaving 15 bases between them. The CDR3 sequence is 15 residues long. In germline, CDR1 is KGHSH, CDR2 LQKENI. This CDR3 reads CASSPGTGNFYGYTF. CDR3 DNA sequence: TGTGCCAGCTCACCCGGGACGGGAAATTTCTATGGCTACACCTTC.

This clonotype has a handful of counts. Compared with germline, one end of the junction differs, possibly owing to a read error. The chain carries TRBV18 and TRBJ2-7; 7 positions match TRBD1. This CDR3 contains 13 residues. Germline values: CDR1 KGHSH, CDR2 LQKENI. CDR3 protein: CASSLGQTYKQYF. The CDR3 DNA sequence: TGTGCCAGCTCACTGGGACAGACCTACAAGCAGTACTTC.

To note about this clonotype: With a much larger clone just one base away, this may be a read error. The chain uses TRBV28 and TRBJ2-5; a possible D gene is TRBD1 (6 bases). This CDR3 comprises 12 residues. Germline lookup yields CDR1 MDHEN and CDR2 SYDVKM. V was shortened by 8 bases and J by 1 base, with 8 bases between the two germline ends. CDR3 nucleotide sequence: TGTGCCAGCCGGGACATCCAAGAGACCCAGTACTTC. This codes for CASRDIQETQYF.

This clonotype was detected many times. The chain is built from TRBV20-1 and TRBJ2-3, with 9 bases identical to TRBD1. This CDR3 has 15 residues. From germline, CDR1 is DFQATT and CDR2 SNEGSKA (reference sequence). J was trimmed by 4 bases and V by 5 bases; bases with no gene match: 10. The CDR3 protein is CSAPPGTGSPDTQYF. The CDR3 coding sequence is TGCAGTGCTCCCCCCGGGACAGGGTCCCCAGATACGCAGTATTTT.

There are a few counts of this clonotype. The CDR3 coding sequence is TGCGCCAGCAGCTTGGAGGCGGAGCCCTACAATGAGCAGTTCTTC. Translating it yields CASSLEAEPYNEQFF. The chain joins TRBV5-1 to TRBJ2-1; D is unresolved. The length of the CDR3 is 15 residues. Germline CDR1 reads SGHRS; CDR2 reads YFSETQ. V lost 0 bases, J lost 2 bases, and 9 bases lay in between.

This clonotype has only one observation. This chain joins TRBV5-1 and TRBJ2-5; D is perhaps TRBD2 (5 bases). The J call may be mistaken, given a closer DNA end match to TRBJ2-1. This CDR3 is 14 amino acids long. CDR1 is SGHRS and CDR2 is YFSETQ in the germline V gene. This CDR3 is CASSLVQPRETQFF. In nucleotides, the CDR3 is TGCGCCAGCAGCTTGGTCCAGCCGAGGGAGACCCAGTTCTTC.

This sequence joins TRBV7-8 and TRBJ1-1; 8 bases are shared with TRBD1. The CDR3 is 13 amino acids. Germline CDR1 reads SGHVS; CDR2 reads FQNEAQ. The trim removed 6 bases at V and 4 bases at J, leaving 4 bases unmatched. CDR3 region: CASRLQGGTEAFF. CDR3 DNA: TGTGCCAGCAGATTACAGGGGGGCACTGAAGCTTTCTTT.

The rearrangement uses TRBV2 and TRBJ1-2; D remains ambiguous. Trimming left V 8 bases short and J 0 bases short, with 13 bases between. The CDR3 covers 14 residues. Germline V CDR1 and CDR2: SNHLY, FYNNEI. The CDR3 spells CASGLDNANYGYTF. CDR3 sequence (DNA): TGTGCCAGCGGGCTGGATAACGCTAACTATGGCTACACCTTC.

V is TRBV14 and J is TRBJ2-5; D not resolved. CDR1 and CDR2 (germline): SGHDN, FVKESK. The CDR3 is made up of 19 amino acids. V lost 4 bases, J lost 1 base, and 25 bases lay in between. The DNA of the CDR3 is TGTGCCAGCAGCCGGGCGACGTTTCGGCAGGCTACACGCCAAGAGACCCAGTACTTC. Its protein product is CASSRATFRQATRQETQYF.

In this sample, this clonotype turned up many times. This chain uses TRBV4-2 with TRBJ1-5; 7 positions match TRBD1. The CDR3 spans 15 residues. V dropped 2 bases and J dropped 6; count of bases not matched to a gene: 7. CDR1 is LGHNA, CDR2 YNFKEQ, per germline. CDR3 loop: CASSQTLGGSQPQHF. The CDR3, as DNA: TGTGCCAGCAGCCAAACCCTAGGGGGCAGTCAGCCCCAGCATTTT.

This clonotype was observed a handful of times. V and J are TRBV9 and TRBJ1-5; D is unresolved. Trimming took off 0 bases at V and 0 bases at J, with 7 bases between the two ends. Germline CDR1 SGDLS, CDR2 YYNGEE. This CDR3 is built from 15 residues. CDR3 sequence: CASSVDPYSNQPQHF. Here the CDR3 DNA reads TGTGCCAGCAGCGTAGACCCTTATAGCAATCAGCCCCAGCATTTT.

This clonotype was observed a handful of times. This chain joins TRBV4-1 and TRBJ1-5; possibly TRBD1 for D (6 bases). CDR1 is MGHRA and CDR2 is YSYEKL in the germline V gene. This CDR3 region has 14 residues. Trimming removed 1 base from V and 6 bases from J, with 10 bases in between. The CDR3, as DNA: TGCGCCAGCAGCCAAGTGGCAGGGGCTCAGCCCCAGCATTTT. It encodes CASSQVAGAQPQHF.

Ten or more counts support this clonotype. The gene calls are TRBV6-5 and TRBJ2-5, with 11 positions matching TRBD2. This CDR3 is built from 18 residues. Losses at the gene ends were 2 bases for V and 0 bases for J; bases not matched to a gene: 8. Per the germline V gene, CDR1 is MNHEY and CDR2 is SVGAGI. CDR3 DNA sequence: TGTGCCAGCAGTTACGGCCAGACTAGCGGGGTGTACCAAGAGACCCAGTACTTC. Translated: CASSYGQTSGVYQETQYF.

Comments on this clonotype: The junction departs from the called germline gene at one end, perhaps through a read error. The chain recombines TRBV10-3 with TRBJ2-7, with 10 positions matching TRBD2. Matching the DNA end better, TRBJ2-5 makes the J call doubtful. Looked up from germline, CDR1 is ENHRY and CDR2 is SYGVKD. CDR3 length equals 17 residues. CDR3 DNA sequence: TGTACCATCAGTGCTACACTAATAGCGGGGGGAGAAGAGACCCAGTACTTC. It is translated as CTISATLIAGGEETQYF.

The J gene is TRBJ1-1, the V gene TRBV7-3; no clear D. The CDR3 runs 13 residues. From germline, CDR1 is SGHTA and CDR2 FQGTGA. V lost 1 base to trimming and J lost 1 base, with 4 bases between them. CDR3 coding DNA: TGTGCCAGCAGCTTAATGTCGAACACTGAAGCTTTCTTT. It encodes CASSLMSNTEAFF.

The table lists this clonotype with a few counts. With a much larger clone just one base away, this may be a read error. The chain links TRBV12-3 or TRBV12-4 to TRBJ1-2; D not resolved. This CDR3 contains 15 residues. The ends were cut back, 8 bases at V and 3 bases at J, with 19 bases in the middle. As DNA, the CDR3 is TGTGCCAGCGGCCCTGAGGGATATCGGGACTATGGCTACACCTTC. This gives the protein CASGPEGYRDYGYTF.

At least ten counts were recorded for this clonotype. The chain combines TRBV6-1 with TRBJ1-2; no firm D call. Trimming took 2 bases from V and 7 from J, leaving 11 bases between them. The CDR3 spans 13 residues. The germline V gene has CDR1 MNHNS and CDR2 SASEGT. CDR3 amino acids: CASSERNPRGYTF. CDR3 bases: TGTGCCAGCAGTGAAAGAAATCCCCGTGGCTACACCTTC.

This clonotype was counted a few times. The V and J genes are TRBV7-9 and TRBJ2-4; 8 bases fit TRBD2. Trimming removed 2 bases from V and 8 bases from J; junction bases left unmatched: 5. There are 14 residues in the CDR3. Per germline, CDR1 SEHNR and CDR2 FQNEAQ (reference sequence). This CDR3 is CASSLSTSGDIQYF. The CDR3 DNA is TGTGCCAGCAGCTTATCTACTAGCGGAGACATTCAGTACTTC.